The 8 T cell receptor beta chains in this list originate from one sample, sequenced in a study of shared clonotypes between healthy human individuals. Assay used: immunoSEQ multiplex PCR; TCRdb lists only in-frame clones, some missing. The sample records some 2 million clones, about 95% being singletons. Cells designated naive CD8 were CD45RO-negative and were positively selected for CCR7, with terminally differentiated effector memory CD45RA+ cells excluded. Material for sequencing was naive CD8+ T cells sorted from blood. These receptors came from a man in his late teens or twenties in good health.

The V gene is TRBV6-5, the J gene TRBJ2-7; TRBD1 matches 7 bases. This CDR3 contains 15 residues. Per germline, CDR1 MNHEY and CDR2 SVGAGI. J lost 0 bases, V lost 2 bases, and 4 bases had no gene match. The chain's CDR3 is CASSYDRAGSYEQYF. The DNA of the CDR3 is TGTGCCAGCAGTTACGACAGGGCAGGCTCCTACGAGCAGTACTTC.

The chain couples TRBV2 to TRBJ2-4; D is perhaps TRBD2 (5 bases). The CDR3 contains 16 residues. Trimming pared 4 bases from V and 5 bases from J, leaving 18 bases between. The germline V gene has CDR1 SNHLY and CDR2 FYNNEI. CDR3 protein: CASSASSLGRENIQYF. In DNA form, the CDR3 reads TGTGCCAGCAGTGCATCGAGCCTCGGGCGGGAAAACATTCAGTACTTC.

This clone was recorded a few times. The chain carries TRBV6-5 and TRBJ1-5; no reliable D call. CDR1 is MNHEY, CDR2 SVGAGI, per germline. This CDR3 is 12 amino acids long. Trimming stripped 8 bases from V and 5 bases from J, with 10 bases between. The DNA of the CDR3 is TGTGCCAGCGGCTACACGGATCAGCCCCAGCATTTT. Its protein is CASGYTDQPQHF.

This chain joins TRBV28 and TRBJ1-1, with a weak D call TRBD1 (5 bases). V was cut by 5 bases and J by 5 bases, with 12 bases left in between. Germline CDR1 MDHEN, CDR2 SYDVKM. CDR3 length: 13 residues. This CDR3 reads CASSLFRGTEAFF. CDR3 sequence (DNA): TGTGCCAGCAGTCTGTTTAGGGGTACTGAAGCTTTCTTT.

This clone was recorded a few times. The V and J genes are TRBV5-1 and TRBJ1-2, with 8 bases that match TRBD1. Trimming cost V 3 bases and J 8 bases; bases outside gene matches: 6. This CDR3 contains 13 residues. The germline V gene encodes CDR1 SGHRS and CDR2 YFSETQ. CDR3 sequence: CASSSTGAGGYTF. Written as DNA, the CDR3 is TGCGCCAGCAGCTCGACAGGGGCCGGAGGCTACACCTTC.

The V gene is TRBV6-6, the J gene TRBJ1-1; possibly TRBD1 for D (6 bases). The CDR3 has 16 amino acids. Trimming took off 2 bases at V and 6 bases at J, with 19 bases between the two ends. Germline V gene data show CDR1 as MNHNY and CDR2 as SVGAGI (reference sequence). The CDR3 DNA sequence: TGTGCCAGCAGTTACCCTGGGGGCGGAAGATTTCCTGAAGCTTTCTTT. Its translation: CASSYPGGGRFPEAFF.

The rearrangement links TRBV6-1 to TRBJ1-1; no firm D call. The ends were cut back, 2 bases at V and 6 bases at J, with 31 bases in the middle. This CDR3 region has 20 residues. Germline loops: CDR1 MNHNS, CDR2 SASEGT. CDR3 DNA sequence: TGTGCCAGCAGTGAATTCGTAGCCGGGGTGATCTTCGGTAGAACGCCTGAAGCTTTCTTT. Protein sequence: CASSEFVAGVIFGRTPEAFF.

This rearrangement joins TRBV5-1 to TRBJ2-7; TRBD2 might be the D (7 bases). The CDR3 covers 15 residues. Germline loops: CDR1 SGHRS, CDR2 YFSETQ. Trimming removed 0 bases from V and 2 bases from J, with 12 bases in between. CDR3 DNA sequence: TGCGCCAGCAGCTTGGAGGGGGGGTCAACCTACGAGCAGTACTTC. Translating gives CASSLEGGSTYEQYF. Supplemented by reference TRBV5-1 and TRBJ2-7, the full variable domain reads KAGVTQTPRYLIKTRGQQVTLSCSPISGHRSVSWYQQTPGQGLQFLFEYFSETQRNKGNFPGRFSGRQFSNSRSEMNVSTLELGDSALYLCASSLEGGSTYEQYFGPGTRLTVT.